The sample holds many counts of the clone carrying this TCR beta chain. This specimen comes from a study of CD8+CD57+ T cells in acquired aplastic anemia. Study overall: CD4+ and CD8+ cells, once sorted, gave DNA averaging about 3.4 ug.

Sequencing involved patients with CD8+CD57+ cell expansion previously shown by flow cytometry. The study profiled TCR beta VDJ and CDR3 using genomic DNA as template. TCRdb redid the calling of the reads with MiXCR, one entry per CDR3 protein. The data contain fewer than 200,000 distinct CDR3 sequences, less than 50% of them singletons. Sample: sorted CD4+, CD8+, or CD8+CD57+ T cells (not recorded which) from PBMCs. The clonotype originates from a human donor with aplastic anemia.

This CDR3 reads CASRERNSYNEQFF. In DNA, the CDR3 is TGCGCCAGCAGGGAGCGGAACTCCTACAATGAGCAGTTCTTC. V gene TRBV10-2 combines with J gene TRBJ2-1; a weak D match, TRBD2 (5 bases). In germline, CDR1 is WSHSY, CDR2 SAAADI. This CDR3 comprises 14 residues. V shed 6 bases and J shed 0 bases, with 9 bases lying between them.